This T cell receptor beta chain was sequenced during a study of blood T cell repertoires in COVID-19. The assay was immunoSEQ multiplex PCR, and TCRdb's table has in-frame clones only and misses some. This sample has more than 200,000 clones, with about 90% found just once. V was clipped by 10 bases and J by 1 base, with 10 bases between them. Germline-derived CDR1 and CDR2 are ENHRY and SYGVKD. This CDR3 spans 12 amino acids. The rearrangement links TRBV10-3 to TRBJ1-1; possibly TRBD1 for D (6 bases). The receptor's source is a woman under 30 who had recovered from COVID-19. The sample comprised PBMCs or T cells enriched from blood (not recorded which). The CDR3, as DNA: TGTGCCAGCGGACAGACGAACACTGAAGCTTTCTTT. Protein product: CASGQTNTEAFF.